Listed below are T cell receptor beta chains from one sample, sequenced in a study of response to subunit inactivated influenza vaccine. Using its own MiXCR run on the RT-PCR reads, TCRdb lists one record per CDR3 protein. The sample includes 550,000 to 800,000 distinct CDR3 sequences, roughly 14% seen only once; the top ten take around 7%. The specimen was PBMCs from blood, collected about 14 days before vaccination. The receptors come from a man aged 50 to 60 who received an inactivated influenza vaccine. Each CDR3 is given with its conserved first and last residue. A D gene is named only where the DNA matches it firmly. The listing skips clone size in some rows; elsewhere it reads once, few, many or a size class.

j_gene	abundance	d_gene	v_gene	CDR3nt	CDR3aa
TRBJ2-3	NA	TRBD2	TRBV20-1	TGCAGTGCAAACACGGCGGGAGCTGGAGATACGCAGTATTTT	CSANTAGAGDTQYF
TRBJ2-7	NA	NA	TRBV7-2	TGTGCCAGCAGCCACCCGTGGAGTAGCTCCTACGAGCAGTACTTC	CASSHPWSSSYEQYF
TRBJ2-1	NA	NA	TRBV10-3	TGTGCCATCAGTGAGTCAGGGGTTCCTTGGTTCTTC	CAISESGVPWFF
TRBJ2-4	NA	NA	TRBV27	TGTGCCAGCAGTCCCGCTACAGGGGCCAAAAACATTCAGTACTTC	CASSPATGAKNIQYF
TRBJ2-1	many	TRBD1	TRBV29-1	TGCAGCGCCCAAGGACAGGGTAGAATAGACGGGGCGAGCTCCTACAATGAGCAGTTCTTC	CSAQGQGRIDGASSYNEQFF
TRBJ2-1	NA	NA	TRBV24-1	TGTGCCACCAGTGACTCTGGGGTAAGCTCCTACAATGAGCAGTTCTTC	CATSDSGVSSYNEQFF
TRBJ2-7	few	NA	TRBV6-5	TGTGCCAGCAGTTACTCTCCCCAGGCCTACGAGCAGTACTTC	CASSYSPQAYEQYF
TRBJ1-3	few	NA	TRBV2	TGTGCCAGCACCCAAGGGCCTGCGAGCTCTGGAAACACCATATATTTT	CASTQGPASSGNTIYF
TRBJ1-6	few	NA	TRBV7-9	TGTGCCAGCAGCTTAAGTGGGGCCTATAATTCACCCCTCCACTTT	CASSLSGAYNSPLHF
TRBJ2-1	NA	TRBD2	TRBV27	TGTGCCAGCAGTTTATCCGCTAGCGGGAGCTACAATGAGCAGTTCTTC	CASSLSASGSYNEQFF
TRBJ2-7	few	NA	TRBV7-9	TGTGCCAGCAGCTTAGCCCCGGGACCGCGAACCTACGAGCAGTACTTC	CASSLAPGPRTYEQYF
TRBJ2-5	NA	TRBD2	TRBV6-5	TGTGCCAGCAGTTACTCGAATCGAGGGGTAGCGGGAGAGGAGACCCAGTACTTC	CASSYSNRGVAGEETQYF
TRBJ2-3	NA	NA	TRBV6-1	TGTGCCAGCAGACCACCACTCGAAGGAGGTACGCAGTATTTT	CASRPPLEGGTQYF
TRBJ2-2	many	NA	TRBV4-1	TGCGCCAGCAGCCTCTATCGGGGGAACACCGGGGAGCTGTTTTTT	CASSLYRGNTGELFF
TRBJ2-5	few	TRBD2	TRBV20-1	TGCAGTGCTTCAACTGAGACTAGCGGGTCAGGGTCCCAGTACTTC	CSASTETSGSGSQYF
TRBJ2-6	few	TRBD2	TRBV7-2	TGTGCCAGCAGCCCCGGACTAGCGGGACCTGGGGCCAACGTCCTGACTTTC	CASSPGLAGPGANVLTF
TRBJ2-7	NA	NA	TRBV6-1	TGTGCCAGCAGTCCCAGCGGAAACACCCGCCGGAGCGAGCAGTACTTC	CASSPSGNTRRSEQYF
TRBJ2-1	NA	NA	TRBV6-6	TGTGCCAGCAGTTACGGCAGGGTGTATGAGCAGTTCTTC	CASSYGRVYEQFF
TRBJ2-5	few	NA	TRBV10-3	TGTGCCATCAGTGAGTCAGGAGGCCTGTGGCAAGAGACCCAGTACTTC	CAISESGGLWQETQYF
TRBJ2-5	few	NA	TRBV7-6	TGTGCCAGCAGCTCAGCACTACAAGAGACCCAGTACTTC	CASSSALQETQYF
TRBJ2-7	NA	NA	TRBV6-1	TGTGCCAGCAGCCCCTCAAGCGGAAGAGGGTACGAGCAGTACTTC	CASSPSSGRGYEQYF
TRBJ2-3	NA	NA	TRBV9	TGTGCCAGCAGCGGACAGCCGACTAGCACAGATACGCAGTATTTT	CASSGQPTSTDTQYF
TRBJ2-2	NA	TRBD1	TRBV11-3	TGTGCCAGCAGCCACGGACAGGTTAACACCGGGGAGCTGTTTTTT	CASSHGQVNTGELFF
TRBJ1-2	NA	NA	TRBV10-3	TGTGCCATCAGTGATCCCGGGGCCACCTATGGCTACACCTTC	CAISDPGATYGYTF
TRBJ2-1	few	TRBD2	TRBV12-3/TRBV12-4	TGTGCCAGCAGCCGCAGACTAGCGGTCCACAATGAGCAGTTCTTC	CASSRRLAVHNEQFF
TRBJ2-1	few	NA	TRBV12-3/TRBV12-4	TGTGCCAGCAGGACTGGATGGGCGGGGACCGGGGAGCAGTTCTTC	CASRTGWAGTGEQFF
TRBJ2-1	many	NA	TRBV2	TGTGCCAGCAGCAGGGCTCCCTTTAATGAGCAGTTCTTC	CASSRAPFNEQFF
TRBJ2-5	few	TRBD1	TRBV20-1	TGCAGTGCTAGAGACGAGACAGGGGGGAGTGTGTCAGAGACCCAGTACTTC	CSARDETGGSVSETQYF
TRBJ1-1	few	NA	TRBV15	TGTGCCACGAGTAAACGGGGGCAACAAGCTTTCTTT	CATSKRGQQAFF
TRBJ1-2	few	NA	TRBV7-2	TGTGCCAGCAGCTTCTTAGACGGGGGAAGGGGCTACACCTTC	CASSFLDGGRGYTF
TRBJ1-5	NA	NA	TRBV10-2	TGCGCCAGCAGTGAAACGGTCAATCAGCCCCAGCATTTT	CASSETVNQPQHF
TRBJ1-2	few	NA	TRBV12-3/TRBV12-4	TGTGCCTGCAGCCAGTGGGGTGAAGGCTACACCTTC	CACSQWGEGYTF
TRBJ2-3	few	NA	TRBV20-1	TGCAGTGCTAGAGACACCTATAGGGCAGATACGCAGTATTTT	CSARDTYRADTQYF
TRBJ1-1	NA	NA	TRBV4-3	TGCGCCAGCAGCCAAGATGACGCACTGAACACTGAAGCTTTCTTT	CASSQDDALNTEAFF
TRBJ2-7	many	NA	TRBV29-1	TGCAGCGTTGGTGGCTATTCGGCTTACGAGCAGTACTTC	CSVGGYSAYEQYF
TRBJ2-2	many	NA	TRBV2	TGTGCCAGCAGCGGACCCGACACCGGGGAGCTGTTTTTT	CASSGPDTGELFF
TRBJ2-5	few	TRBD2	TRBV28	TGTGCCAGCAGTTTGGCTAGCGGGGGGGAAGAGACCCAGTACTTC	CASSLASGGEETQYF
TRBJ2-1	NA	TRBD1	TRBV12-3/TRBV12-4	TGTGCCAGCAGAGGACAGGGGGCCTCCGGATCCTACAATGAGCAGTTCTTC	CASRGQGASGSYNEQFF
TRBJ2-1	few	TRBD2	TRBV4-3	TGCGCCAGCAGCCAAGAAGCGGGGTTCAGCTCCTACAATGAGCAGTTCTTC	CASSQEAGFSSYNEQFF
TRBJ2-1	many	TRBD2	TRBV6-5	TGTGCCAGCAGTTACACTAGCGGGGGCCTCTCCCAGCAGTTCTTC	CASSYTSGGLSQQFF
TRBJ1-2	few	TRBD1	TRBV27	TGTGCCAGCAGTGGTACAGGGGCGAGCTATGGCTACACCTTC	CASSGTGASYGYTF
TRBJ2-5	few	NA	TRBV12-3/TRBV12-4	TGTGCCAGCAGTTCCACCGGGGGTATCTATGAGACCCAGTACTTC	CASSSTGGIYETQYF
TRBJ2-1	many	NA	TRBV3-1	TGTGCCAGCAGCCAAGTAGGCAATGAGCAGTTCTTC	CASSQVGNEQFF
TRBJ2-5	NA	TRBD2	TRBV4-3	TGCGCCAGCAGCCAAGATAGACTAGCGGGGCAAGAGACCCAGTACTTC	CASSQDRLAGQETQYF
TRBJ1-6	many	NA	TRBV7-2	TGTGCCAGCAGAAGGGACTCCTATAATTCACCCCTCCACTTT	CASRRDSYNSPLHF
TRBJ2-7	many	NA	TRBV5-6	TGTGCCAGCAGCGGTGGGGTAAACGAGCAGTACTTC	CASSGGVNEQYF
TRBJ1-5	few	NA	TRBV24-1	TGTGCCACCAGTGCGGGTTTTCAGCCCCAGCATTTT	CATSAGFQPQHF
TRBJ2-3	few	TRBD2	TRBV29-1	TGCAGCGTTGATTCAGCGGGGGGGCCGGTAAGGGGCACAGATACGCAGTATTTT	CSVDSAGGPVRGTDTQYF
TRBJ2-1	few	TRBD1	TRBV7-9	TGTGCCAGCAGCCCAATGACAGGGGCCAAACTTGACAATGAGCAGTTCTTC	CASSPMTGAKLDNEQFF
TRBJ1-1	few	TRBD1	TRBV12-3/TRBV12-4	TGTGCCAGCAGGCCTCACAGGGACAGGGGGCTGTTTTGGACTGAAGCTTTCTTT	CASRPHRDRGLFWTEAFF
TRBJ2-1	NA	TRBD1	TRBV27	TGTGCCAGCACCTCAGCCGGACAGGTTTGGAATGAGCAGTTCTTC	CASTSAGQVWNEQFF
TRBJ2-1	few	NA	TRBV11-1	TGTGCCACCCACCAAGGTGGCCCCCACAATGAGCAGTTCTTC	CATHQGGPHNEQFF